This entry lists 5 T cell receptor beta chains sequenced from one sample in a study of technical replicates of blood from a few donors. TCRdb keeps only in-frame clones here, not all; method: immunoSEQ multiplex PCR. The sample contains about 73,000 clones, 90% to 95% of which appear only once. Source material: T cells isolated from PBMCs. Receptors originate from a human donor in good health.

This clone came up once. V is TRBV2 and J is TRBJ2-7, with TRBD2 matching 9 bases. The V gene end was trimmed by 7 bases and the J gene end by 3 bases; junction bases not matched to a gene: 10. Per the germline V gene, CDR1 is SNHLY and CDR2 is FYNNEI. CDR3 size: 15 residues. The CDR3 region has the DNA TGTGCCAGCACGGGGTCCGGCGGGAGGGACTACGAGCAGTACTTC. This gives the protein CASTGSGGRDYEQYF.

The chain employs TRBV6-6 and TRBJ2-1; 7 positions agree with TRBD2. The germline V gene has CDR1 MNHNY and CDR2 SVGAGI (reference sequence). The CDR3 extends over 16 amino acids. With 0 bases clipped from V and 5 bases from J, the junction kept 7 bases outside the gene matches. The CDR3 loop is CASSYSRQAGDNEQFF. For the CDR3, the DNA is TGTGCCAGCAGTTACTCCCGCCAGGCGGGAGACAATGAGCAGTTCTTC.

The chain carries TRBV10-3 and TRBJ1-2; D call uncertain. The germline V and J ends were trimmed by 3 bases and 4 bases, with 15 bases remaining between them. The CDR3 loop spans 15 amino acids. Germline V CDR1 and CDR2: ENHRY, SYGVKD. The CDR3 sequence is CAISDPGGGSYGYTF. The CDR3 DNA reads TGTGCCATCAGTGATCCCGGAGGCGGGTCCTATGGCTACACCTTC.

The chain is built from TRBV5-1 and TRBJ2-1; D gene uncertain. Per the germline V gene, CDR1 is SGHRS and CDR2 is YFSETQ. The CDR3 consists of 12 residues. Between the trimmed V and J ends, which lost 1 base and 6 bases, there was a span of 5 bases. Here the CDR3 DNA reads TGCGCCAGCAGCTTGAACTTCAATGAGCAGTTCTTC. Protein product: CASSLNFNEQFF.

The chain employs TRBV13 and TRBJ2-7, with 10 nucleotides matching TRBD2. V shed 6 bases, J shed 2 bases, and the junction held 7 bases outside the gene matches. The CDR3 spans 15 residues. In germline, CDR1 is PRHDT, CDR2 FYEKMQ (reference sequence). The CDR3 region is CASSPASGGAYEQYF. CDR3 coding DNA: TGTGCCAGCAGTCCCGCTAGCGGGGGTGCCTACGAGCAGTACTTC.